This T cell receptor beta chain emerged from a study of beta chain features in type 1 diabetes. Study information: Across every sample, 85 million to 120 million sorted cells were examined in total.

As every portion of the isolated RNA was reverse transcribed, the sequencing read expressed TCRB transcripts. Naive, central memory and regulatory T cell samples averaged about 3.6 million immunoSEQ reads each. Measured with immunoSEQ multiplex PCR; TCRdb has only the in-frame clones, and not every one. This sample has about 650,000 clones; around 12% occur once, and the top ten carry approximately 0.11%. Findings and limits, study-wide: The question of HLA type influencing TCRB rearrangement was one that remained unresolved here. Significant though moderate, a shortening of TCRB CDR3s appeared in all four CD4+ subsets of Type 1 diabetes patients.

Points on this clone: Its antigen is not identified.

The TCR originated in a man in his thirties or forties with type 1 diabetes. The sequenced material came from naive CD4+ T cells from blood.

The CDR3 reads CASSREETQYF. For the CDR3, the DNA is TGCGCCAGCAGCAGAGAAGAGACCCAGTACTTC. The V and J genes are TRBV5-1 and TRBJ2-5, with no clear D. The germline V gene encodes CDR1 SGHRS and CDR2 YFSETQ. The CDR3 extends over 11 amino acids. Trimming cost V 4 bases and J 3 bases, with 4 bases left between them.